What follows are 4 T cell receptor beta chains derived from one specimen sequenced in a study of radiotherapy plus CTLA-4 blockade in lung cancer (dated by TCRdb to the late 2010s). Library creation used the immunoSEQ multiplex PCR assay. TCRdb's version of the immuneACCESS table is confined to in-frame rearrangements and falls short of the full clone set. An unresolved V gene accounts for under half of the shortfall where checked; the remainder is of unknown origin. In all, the sample holds some 49,000 clones, and approximately 85% of those were seen once. Of the sample, around a quarter falls within the top ten clones. The starting material was peripheral blood, obtained from a patient treated with radiotherapy plus ipilimumab. The receptors come from a human donor with non-small cell lung cancer whose response to radiotherapy plus ipilimumab could not be evaluated.

This chain joins TRBV5-6 and TRBJ2-5; D is perhaps TRBD1 (5 bases). The V gene lost 0 bases and the J gene lost 7 bases, with 19 bases spanning the gap. This CDR3 region has 16 residues. Germline values: CDR1 SGHDT, CDR2 YYEEEE. The CDR3 reads CASSLAGQEWGGTQYF. CDR3 in DNA: TGTGCCAGCAGCTTGGCTGGACAAGAGTGGGGCGGGACCCAGTACTTC.

This clone was counted only a few times. The chain has TRBV6-6 and TRBJ1-5; D might be TRBD1 (6 bases). V lost 5 bases and J 5 bases, leaving 13 bases between the germline ends. The CDR3 runs to 14 residues. CDR1 is MNHNY, CDR2 SVGAGI, per germline (reference sequence). CDR3 protein: CASSQDSSYQPQHF. As DNA, the CDR3 is TGTGCCAGCAGTCAGGACAGCTCTTATCAGCCCCAGCATTTT.

V usage is TRBV5-6 and J usage is TRBJ2-1; a weak D match, TRBD1 (5 bases). The CDR3 is 17 residues long. CDR1 and CDR2 from the germline V gene are SGHDT and YYEEEE. The V and J ends lost 1 base and 0 bases respectively, with 14 bases between them. This CDR3 reads CASSLSAGLRSYNEQFF. For the CDR3, the DNA is TGTGCCAGCAGCTTGAGTGCAGGGTTACGCTCCTACAATGAGCAGTTCTTC.

The rearrangement links TRBV4-1 to TRBJ2-3, with 8 bases matching TRBD2. This CDR3 has 18 residues. From germline, CDR1 is MGHRA and CDR2 YSYEKL. V shed 2 bases, J shed 0 bases, and the junction held 10 bases outside the gene matches. The CDR3 sequence: CASSQPIRLASSTDTQYF. CDR3 sequence (DNA): TGCGCCAGCAGCCAACCAATTAGACTAGCGTCTAGCACAGATACGCAGTATTTT.